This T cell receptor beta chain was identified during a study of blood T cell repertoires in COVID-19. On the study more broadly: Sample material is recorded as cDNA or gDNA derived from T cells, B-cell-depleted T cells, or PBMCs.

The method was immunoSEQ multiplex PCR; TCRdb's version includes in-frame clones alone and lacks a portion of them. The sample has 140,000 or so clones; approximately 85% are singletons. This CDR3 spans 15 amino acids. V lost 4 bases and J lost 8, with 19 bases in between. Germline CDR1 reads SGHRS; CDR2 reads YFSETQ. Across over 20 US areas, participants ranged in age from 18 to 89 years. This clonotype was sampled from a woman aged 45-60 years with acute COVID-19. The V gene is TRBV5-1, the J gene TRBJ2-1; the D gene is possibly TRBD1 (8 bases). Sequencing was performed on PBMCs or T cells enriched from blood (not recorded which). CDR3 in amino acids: CASSLQGVAGDEQFF. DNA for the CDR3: TGCGCCAGCAGCCTACAGGGGGTAGCGGGCGATGAGCAGTTCTTC.